Described below is a single T cell receptor beta chain sequence and its context. This entry belongs to a study of CD8+ T cells in alopecia areata. RNA extraction was followed by reverse transcription into cDNA, which acted as the sequencing template. The protocol was immunoSEQ multiplex PCR, while the TCRdb copy is restricted to in-frame clones and leaves out a portion. The sample consists of around 100,000 clones, approximately 60% of them appearing once. V was cut by 0 bases and J by 10 bases, with 6 bases left in between. Per germline, CDR1 MGHRA and CDR2 YSYEKL. This CDR3 spans 12 amino acids. The chain links TRBV4-1 to TRBJ1-4; D not resolved. Sequencing input: CD4+ T cells sorted from blood. The source is a human donor in good health. The CDR3 sequence: CASSQDAVKLFF. CDR3 sequence (DNA): TGCGCCAGCAGCCAAGATGCGGTAAAACTGTTTTTT.